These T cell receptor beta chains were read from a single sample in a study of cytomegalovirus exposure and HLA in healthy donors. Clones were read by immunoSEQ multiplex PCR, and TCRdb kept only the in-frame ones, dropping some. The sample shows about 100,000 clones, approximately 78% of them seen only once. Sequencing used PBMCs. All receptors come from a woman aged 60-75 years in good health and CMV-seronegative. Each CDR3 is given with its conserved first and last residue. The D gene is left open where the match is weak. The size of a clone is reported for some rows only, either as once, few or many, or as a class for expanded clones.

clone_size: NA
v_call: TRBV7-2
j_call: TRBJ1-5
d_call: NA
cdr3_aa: CASRESGGGNQPQHF
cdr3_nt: TGTGCCAGCAGGGAAAGCGGCGGTGGCAATCAGCCCCAGCATTTT

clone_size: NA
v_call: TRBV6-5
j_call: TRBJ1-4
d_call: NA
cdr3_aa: CASSSLGGYEKLFF
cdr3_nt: TGTGCCAGCAGTTCCCTTGGGGGGTATGAAAAACTGTTTTTT

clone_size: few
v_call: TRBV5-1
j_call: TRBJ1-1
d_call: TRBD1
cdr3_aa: CASSGRTGTNTEAFF
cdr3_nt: TGCGCCAGCAGCGGACGGACAGGGACGAACACTGAAGCTTTCTTT

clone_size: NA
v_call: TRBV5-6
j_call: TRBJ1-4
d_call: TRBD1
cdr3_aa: CASSLFGTGFEKLFF
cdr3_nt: TGTGCCAGCAGCTTGTTCGGGACAGGGTTTGAAAAACTGTTTTTT

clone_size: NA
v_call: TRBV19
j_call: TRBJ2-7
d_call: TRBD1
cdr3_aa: CASSIVQGAPYYEQYF
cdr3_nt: TGTGCCAGTAGTATAGTCCAGGGGGCCCCGTACTACGAGCAGTACTTC

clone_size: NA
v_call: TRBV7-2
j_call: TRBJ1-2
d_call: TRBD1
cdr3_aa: CASSLRTGANYGYTF
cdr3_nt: TGTGCCAGCAGCCTCCGGACAGGGGCTAACTATGGCTACACCTTC

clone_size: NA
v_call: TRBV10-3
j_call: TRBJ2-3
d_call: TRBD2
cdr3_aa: CAISEGGGGSTDTQYF
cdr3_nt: TGTGCCATCAGTGAGGGGGGCGGGGGGTCGACAGATACGCAGTATTTT

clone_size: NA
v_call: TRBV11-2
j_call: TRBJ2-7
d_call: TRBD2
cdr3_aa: CASSLTGGMRSEQYF
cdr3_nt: TGTGCCAGCAGCTTAACGGGGGGGATGAGGTCCGAGCAGTACTTC

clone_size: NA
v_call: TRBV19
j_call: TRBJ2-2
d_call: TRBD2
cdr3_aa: CASNGFGGDTGELFF
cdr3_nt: TGTGCCAGTAATGGTTTTGGGGGGGACACCGGGGAGCTGTTTTTT

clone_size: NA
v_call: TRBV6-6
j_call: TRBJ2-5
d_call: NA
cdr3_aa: CASSSGETQYF
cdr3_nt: TGTGCCAGCAGTTCGGGAGAGACCCAGTACTTC

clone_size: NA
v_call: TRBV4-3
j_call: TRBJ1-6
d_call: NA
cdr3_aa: CASSQGRASRWSPLHF
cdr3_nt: TGCGCCAGCAGCCAAGGGCGGGCCTCGAGGTGGTCACCCCTCCACTTT

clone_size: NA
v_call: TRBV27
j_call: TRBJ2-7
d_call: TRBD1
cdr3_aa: CASRRTGGDEQYF
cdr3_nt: TGTGCCAGCAGACGGACAGGGGGCGACGAGCAGTACTTC

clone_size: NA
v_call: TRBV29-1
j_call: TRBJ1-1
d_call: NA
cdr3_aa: CSVAQGGMNTEAFF
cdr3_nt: TGCAGCGTTGCCCAAGGCGGGATGAACACTGAAGCTTTCTTT

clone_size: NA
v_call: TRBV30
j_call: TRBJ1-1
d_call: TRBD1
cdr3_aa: CAWRGTGVNTEAFF
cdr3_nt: TGTGCCTGGAGGGGGACAGGGGTGAACACTGAAGCTTTCTTT

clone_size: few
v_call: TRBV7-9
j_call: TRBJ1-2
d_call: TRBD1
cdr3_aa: CASSLEDRGLGYTF
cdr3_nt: TGTGCCAGCAGCTTAGAGGACAGGGGGCTTGGCTACACCTTC

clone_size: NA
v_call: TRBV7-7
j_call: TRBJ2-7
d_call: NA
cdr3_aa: CASSESGLVNEQYF
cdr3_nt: TGTGCCAGCAGCGAGTCAGGGTTGGTCAACGAGCAGTACTTC

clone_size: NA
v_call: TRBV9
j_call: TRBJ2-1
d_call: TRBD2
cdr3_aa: CASSVAAGEIYEQFF
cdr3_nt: TGTGCCAGCAGCGTAGCCGCGGGAGAAATATATGAGCAGTTCTTC

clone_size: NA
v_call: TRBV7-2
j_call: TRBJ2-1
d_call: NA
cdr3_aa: CASSQGLGYNEQFF
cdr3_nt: TGTGCCAGCAGCCAGGGGTTGGGATACAATGAGCAGTTCTTC

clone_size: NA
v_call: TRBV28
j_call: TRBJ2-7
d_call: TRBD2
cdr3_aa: CASRSGLAGGYEQYF
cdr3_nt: TGTGCCAGCAGGAGTGGACTAGCGGGAGGCTACGAGCAGTACTTC

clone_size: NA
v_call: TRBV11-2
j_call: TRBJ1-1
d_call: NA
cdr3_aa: CASSSQALNTEAFF
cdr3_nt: TGTGCCAGCAGCTCTCAGGCTCTGAACACTGAAGCTTTCTTT

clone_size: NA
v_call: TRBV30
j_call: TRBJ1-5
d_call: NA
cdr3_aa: CAWSARTDQPQHF
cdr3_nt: TGTGCCTGGAGTGCCAGGACTGATCAGCCCCAGCATTTT

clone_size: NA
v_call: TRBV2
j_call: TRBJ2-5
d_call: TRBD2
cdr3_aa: CASRGLAGVKETQYF
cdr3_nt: TGTGCCAGCAGGGGACTAGCGGGAGTCAAAGAGACCCAGTACTTC

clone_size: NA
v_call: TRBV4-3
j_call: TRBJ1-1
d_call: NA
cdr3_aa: CASSSRWNTEAFF
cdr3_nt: TGCGCCAGCAGCAGCAGGTGGAACACTGAAGCTTTCTTT

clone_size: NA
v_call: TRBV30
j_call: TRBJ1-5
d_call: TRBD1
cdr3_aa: CAWSTKTGDNQPQHF
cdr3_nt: TGTGCCTGGAGTACCAAGACAGGGGACAATCAGCCCCAGCATTTT

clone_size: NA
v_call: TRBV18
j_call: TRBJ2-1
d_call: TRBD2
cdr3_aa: CASTTSGSYNEQFF
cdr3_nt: TGTGCCAGCACTACTAGCGGCTCCTACAATGAGCAGTTCTTC

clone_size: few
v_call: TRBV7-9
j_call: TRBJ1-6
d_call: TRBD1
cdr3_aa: CASGQGAGNSPLHF
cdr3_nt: TGTGCCAGCGGGCAGGGGGCGGGAAATTCACCCCTCCACTTT

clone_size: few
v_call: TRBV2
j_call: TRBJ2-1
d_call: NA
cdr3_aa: CASTITHPGNEQFF
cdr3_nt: TGTGCCAGCACCATAACCCACCCGGGCAATGAGCAGTTCTTC

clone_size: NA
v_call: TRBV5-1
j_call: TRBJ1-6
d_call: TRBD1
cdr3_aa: CASSLAETGRNSPLHF
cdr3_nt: TGCGCCAGCAGCTTGGCCGAGACAGGGCGTAATTCACCCCTCCACTTT

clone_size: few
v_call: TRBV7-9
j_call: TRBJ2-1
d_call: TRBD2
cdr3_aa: CASTPLAGGDEQFF
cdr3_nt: TGTGCCAGCACCCCACTAGCGGGAGGCGATGAGCAGTTCTTC

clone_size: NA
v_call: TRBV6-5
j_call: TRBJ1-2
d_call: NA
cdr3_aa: CASSYGRVASAYGYTF
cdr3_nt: TGTGCCAGCAGTTACGGCAGGGTTGCTTCGGCCTATGGCTACACCTTC

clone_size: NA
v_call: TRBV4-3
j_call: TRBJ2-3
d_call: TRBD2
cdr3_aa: CASSQEPTSGWRTQYF
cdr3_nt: TGCGCCAGCAGCCAAGAACCGACTAGCGGGTGGCGTACGCAGTATTTT

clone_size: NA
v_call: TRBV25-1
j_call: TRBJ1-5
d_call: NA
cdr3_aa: CASSEYQGGPPQHF
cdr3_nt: TGTGCCAGCAGTGAATATCAGGGTGGTCCGCCCCAGCATTTT

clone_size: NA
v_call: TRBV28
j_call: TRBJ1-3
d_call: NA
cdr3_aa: CASSLIGGNTIYF
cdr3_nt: TGTGCCAGCAGTTTAATCGGGGGAAACACCATATATTTT

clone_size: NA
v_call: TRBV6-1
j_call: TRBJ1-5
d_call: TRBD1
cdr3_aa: CASSDGTASNQPQHF
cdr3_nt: TGTGCCAGCAGTGACGGGACAGCTTCCAATCAGCCCCAGCATTTT

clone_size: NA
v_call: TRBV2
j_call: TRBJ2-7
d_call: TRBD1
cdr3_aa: CASGQDVSYEQYF
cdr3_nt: TGTGCCAGTGGACAGGACGTCTCCTACGAGCAGTACTTC

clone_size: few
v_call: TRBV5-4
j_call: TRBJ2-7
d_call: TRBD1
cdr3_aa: CASSLGTGTYEQYF
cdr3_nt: TGTGCCAGCAGCTTAGGGACAGGGACTTACGAGCAGTACTTC

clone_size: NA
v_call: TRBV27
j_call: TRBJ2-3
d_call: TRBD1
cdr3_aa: CASSLGTGPSTDTQYF
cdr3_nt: TGTGCCAGCAGTTTAGGGACAGGGCCTAGCACAGATACGCAGTATTTT

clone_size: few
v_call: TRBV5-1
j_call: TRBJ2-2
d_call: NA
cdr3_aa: CASSPGTGNTGELFF
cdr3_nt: TGCGCCAGCAGCCCTGGTACGGGGAACACCGGGGAGCTGTTTTTT

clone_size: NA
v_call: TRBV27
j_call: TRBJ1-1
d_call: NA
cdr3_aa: CASSFRGGRDNTEAFF
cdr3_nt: TGTGCCAGCAGTTTTCGGGGGGGCAGGGATAACACTGAAGCTTTCTTT

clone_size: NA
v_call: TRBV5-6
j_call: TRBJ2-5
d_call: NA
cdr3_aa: CASSWRVEETQYF
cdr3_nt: TGTGCCAGCAGCTGGAGGGTTGAGGAGACCCAGTACTTC

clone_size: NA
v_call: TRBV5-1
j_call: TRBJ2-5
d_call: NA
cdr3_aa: CASSRQAYQETQYF
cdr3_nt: TGCGCCAGCAGTCGACAGGCGTACCAAGAGACCCAGTACTTC

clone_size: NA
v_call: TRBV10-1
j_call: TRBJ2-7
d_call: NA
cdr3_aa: CASSDPGKPYEQYF
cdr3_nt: TGCGCCAGCAGTGACCCAGGGAAGCCCTACGAGCAGTACTTC

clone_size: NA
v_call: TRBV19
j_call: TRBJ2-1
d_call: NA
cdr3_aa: CASSTQTGSYNEQFF
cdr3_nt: TGTGCCAGTAGTACCCAGACAGGATCCTACAATGAGCAGTTCTTC

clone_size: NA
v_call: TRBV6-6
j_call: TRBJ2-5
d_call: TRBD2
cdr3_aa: CASSGSSGSSLETQYF
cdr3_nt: TGTGCCAGTAGCGGATCTAGCGGGAGTAGCTTGGAGACCCAGTACTTC

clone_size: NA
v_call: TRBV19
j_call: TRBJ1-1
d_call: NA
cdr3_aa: CASSIDPSGKTEAFF
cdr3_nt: TGTGCCAGTAGTATAGATCCCTCAGGGAAGACTGAGGCTTTCTTT

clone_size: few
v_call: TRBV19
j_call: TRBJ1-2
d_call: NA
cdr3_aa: CASSTPLDSYGYTF
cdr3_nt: TGTGCCAGTAGTACACCCCTGGACAGCTATGGCTACACCTTC

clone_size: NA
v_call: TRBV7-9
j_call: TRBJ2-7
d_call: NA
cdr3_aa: CASSFPGSGSYEQYF
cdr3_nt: TGTGCCAGCAGCTTCCCGGGATCTGGCTCCTACGAGCAGTACTTC

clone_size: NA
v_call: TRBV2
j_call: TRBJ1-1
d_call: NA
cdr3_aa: CASHREGNTEAFF
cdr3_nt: TGTGCCAGCCACAGGGAAGGGAACACTGAAGCTTTCTTT

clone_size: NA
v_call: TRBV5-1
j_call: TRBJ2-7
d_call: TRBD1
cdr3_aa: CASTQTGPGSYEQYF
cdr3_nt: TGCGCCAGCACCCAGACAGGGCCCGGCTCCTACGAGCAGTACTTC

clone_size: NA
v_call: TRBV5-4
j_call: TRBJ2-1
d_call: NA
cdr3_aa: CASSLGGSGHYNEQFF
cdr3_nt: TGTGCCAGCAGCTTGGGGGGTAGCGGCCACTACAATGAGCAGTTCTTC

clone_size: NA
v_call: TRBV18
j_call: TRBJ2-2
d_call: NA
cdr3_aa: CASSRDRNTGELFF
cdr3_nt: TGTGCCAGCTCACGCGACAGGAACACCGGGGAGCTGTTTTTT

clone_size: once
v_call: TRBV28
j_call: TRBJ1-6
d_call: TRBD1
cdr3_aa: CASSSGQGRSPLHF
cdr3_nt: TGTGCCAGCAGTTCGGGACAGGGCCGTTCACCCCTCCACTTT

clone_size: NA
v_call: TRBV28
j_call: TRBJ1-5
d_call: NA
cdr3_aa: CASAEGNQPQHF
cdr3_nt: TGTGCCAGCGCTGAGGGCAATCAGCCCCAGCATTTT

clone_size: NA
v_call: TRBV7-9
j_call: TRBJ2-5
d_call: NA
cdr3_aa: CASSLPGAQTQYF
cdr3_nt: TGTGCCAGCAGCCTACCAGGGGCCCAGACCCAGTACTTC

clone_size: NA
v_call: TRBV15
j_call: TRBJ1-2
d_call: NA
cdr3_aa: CATSRDRVYGYTF
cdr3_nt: TGTGCCACCAGCAGAGATCGGGTCTATGGCTACACCTTC